The 20 T cell receptor beta chains reported below all come from one sample, sequenced in a study of blood T cells in healthy people across ages. The second PCR ran about 6 to 12 cycles with a sample-barcoded 5' primer and J-beta primers. TCRdb re-called the 5' RACE reads through MiXCR, storing one row per CDR3 protein. The table has 1.5 million to 2 million distinct CDR3 sequences, 25% to 30% seen once. Material for sequencing was blood. The receptors shown here come from a woman younger than 45 in good health.

The sample holds a few counts of this clonotype. The genes are TRBV7-9 and TRBJ1-6, with a weak D call TRBD1 (5 bases). Trimming took 5 bases from V and 13 from J, leaving 18 bases between them. CDR1 and CDR2 (germline): SEHNR, FQNEAQ (reference sequence). The CDR3 consists of 14 residues. The CDR3 DNA is TGTGCCAGCAGCCAGTGGAGGGGAGGGGCCCCCCTCCACTTT. Encoded protein: CASSQWRGGAPLHF.

This clonotype was detected only a few times. V gene TRBV30 combines with J gene TRBJ2-3; D is possibly TRBD2 (6 bases). The CDR3 totals 12 residues. Germline V lookup: CDR1 GTSNPN, CDR2 SVGIG (reference sequence). V dropped 7 bases and J dropped 3 bases, with 11 bases sitting between them. Here the CDR3 DNA reads TGTGCCTCGCAGGAGGGGACAGATACGCAGTATTTT. Translated, it gives CASQEGTDTQYF.

Written as DNA, the CDR3 is TGTGCCAGCAGTCCGCCCTTATGGGGCGATACGCAGTATTTT. Translating gives CASSPPLWGDTQYF. The genes are TRBV6-6 and TRBJ2-3, with a weak D call TRBD1 (5 bases). From germline, CDR1 is MNHNY and CDR2 SVGAGI (reference sequence). The V end was cut by 5 bases, the J end by 6 bases, with 15 bases between. There are 14 residues in the CDR3.

The chain couples TRBV9 to TRBJ2-3; 8 nucleotides line up with TRBD1. The CDR3 loop spans 13 amino acids. Germline CDR1 SGDLS, CDR2 YYNGEE. With 4 bases clipped from V and 11 bases from J, the junction kept 9 bases outside the gene matches. In nucleotides, the CDR3 is TGTGCCAGCAGCTCCCATACCGGGACAGGGCAGTATTTT. It specifies CASSSHTGTGQYF. The full variable domain, with the rest looked up from reference TRBV9 and TRBJ2-3, is DSGVTQTPKHLITATGQRVTLRCSPRSGDLSVYWYQQSLDQGLQFLIQYYNGEERAKGNILERFSAQQFPDLHSELNLSSLELGDSALYFCASSSHTGTGQYFGPGTRLTVL.

This clonotype was picked up many times. The chain joins TRBV5-1 to TRBJ2-7; D not certain. Per germline, CDR1 SGHRS and CDR2 YFSETQ. The V end was cut by 3 bases, the J end by 3 bases, with 10 bases between. The CDR3 loop spans 13 amino acids. The CDR3 here is CASSSKGFYEQYF. CDR3 bases: TGCGCCAGCAGCTCGAAGGGCTTCTACGAGCAGTACTTC. The full variable domain, in which reference TRBV5-1 and TRBJ2-7 provide the parts outside the CDR3, is KAGVTQTPRYLIKTRGQQVTLSCSPISGHRSVSWYQQTPGQGLQFLFEYFSETQRNKGNFPGRFSGRQFSNSRSEMNVSTLELGDSALYLCASSSKGFYEQYFGPGTRLTVT.

This clonotype was detected only a few times. The genes are TRBV4-3 and TRBJ1-5; D might be TRBD1 (6 bases). Trimming removed 2 bases from V and 7 bases from J, with 15 bases in between. Germline CDR1 LGHNA, CDR2 YSLEER. The CDR3 extends over 15 amino acids. CDR3 sequence (DNA): TGCGCCAGCAGCCAAAACAGAGGGGGGGGCCAGCCCCAGCATTTT. Translated: CASSQNRGGGQPQHF.

Comment on this clonotype: The germline gene is not matched at one end of the junction; a read error may be the cause. The gene calls are TRBV20-1 and TRBJ2-1; 11 bases map to TRBD2. Looked up from germline, CDR1 is DFQATT and CDR2 is SNEGSKA (reference sequence). This CDR3 comprises 18 residues. As DNA, the CDR3 is TGCAGTGCCCCAACTCTACTAGCGGGAGAGAGCCCTACCAATGAGCGGTTCTTC. This encodes CSAPTLLAGESPTNERFF.

Details on this clonotype: The junction departs from the called germline gene at one end, perhaps through a read error. This chain links TRBV14 with TRBJ2-1, with 7 bases identical to TRBD2. This CDR3 region has 16 residues. Germline assignment: CDR1 SGHDN and CDR2 FVKESK. The CDR3 loop is CAGSQFLPGTTNEQFF. Here the CDR3 DNA reads TGTGCCGGCAGCCAATTCCTACCTGGGACTACCAATGAGCAGTTCTTC. The full variable domain, completed using reference TRBV14 and TRBJ2-1, is EAGVTQFPSHSVIEKGQTVTLRCDPISGHDNLYWYRRVMGKEIKFLLHFVKESKQDESGMPNNRFLAERTGGTYSTLKVQPAELEDSGVYFCAGSQFLPGTTNEQFFGPGTRLTVL.

J is TRBJ2-2 and V is TRBV15; 9 nucleotides align to TRBD2. CDR1 LNHNV and CDR2 YYDKDF come from the germline V gene (reference sequence). Trimming took 1 base from V and 4 from J; bases not matched to a gene: 1. The CDR3 consists of 15 residues. CDR3 amino acids: CATSRVRGGTGELFF. The CDR3 coding sequence is TGTGCCACCAGCAGAGTGCGGGGGGGCACCGGGGAGCTGTTTTTT.

The chain combines TRBV5-1 with TRBJ2-7; D is unresolved. The V gene's germline CDR1 is SGHRS and CDR2 YFSETQ. Between the trimmed V and J ends, which lost 4 bases and 0 bases, there was a span of 11 bases. The CDR3 is made up of 14 amino acids. This CDR3 reads CASSISEVSYEQYF. CDR3 nucleotide sequence: TGCGCCAGCAGCATATCAGAAGTCTCCTACGAGCAGTACTTC.

The rearrangement joins TRBV7-9 to TRBJ1-2; possibly TRBD1 for D (5 bases). The CDR3 loop spans 13 amino acids. V gave up 3 bases and J gave up 4 bases, with 9 bases separating them. CDR1 is SEHNR and CDR2 is FQNEAQ in the germline V gene (reference sequence). Written as DNA, the CDR3 is TGTGCCAGCAGCTTCTACAGGATCTATGGCTACACCTTC. The encoded protein is CASSFYRIYGYTF.

This clonotype has just a few counts. This sequence joins TRBV28 and TRBJ2-5; 9 nucleotides line up with TRBD1. Germline CDR1 MDHEN, CDR2 SYDVKM. V gave up 3 bases and J gave up 5 bases; unmatched junction bases: 10. The CDR3 covers 16 residues. The CDR3 loop is CASSFNSGTGMETQYF. The CDR3 DNA reads TGTGCCAGCAGTTTCAACTCCGGGACAGGGATGGAGACCCAGTACTTC.

The chain uses TRBV12-5 and TRBJ2-7; tentative D call: TRBD2 (5 bases). From germline, CDR1 is LGHNT and CDR2 FRNRAP. The CDR3 is 13 amino acids. The CDR3: CATTGWAPYEQYF. For the CDR3, the DNA is TGTGCCACCACGGGGTGGGCCCCCTACGAGCAGTACTTC.

This clonotype was seen a handful of times. The rearrangement uses TRBV18 and TRBJ2-3, with a weak D call TRBD1 (6 bases). Germline-derived CDR1 and CDR2 are KGHSH and LQKENI. This CDR3 is built from 15 residues. V gave up 3 bases and J gave up 5 bases, with 15 bases separating them. CDR3 nucleotide sequence: TGTGCCAGCTCACCTCAGACAGGTGGAGGAGATACGCAGTATTTT. This codes for CASSPQTGGGDTQYF.

As DNA, the CDR3 is TGTGCCAGCAGAATACGGCAGGGGGCCAGATTCTACGAGCAGTACTTC. Translated, it gives CASRIRQGARFYEQYF. The chain has TRBV6-5 and TRBJ2-7, with 8 bases lining up with TRBD1. The CDR3 extends over 16 amino acids. Losses at the gene ends were 6 bases for V and 3 bases for J; bases not matched to a gene: 13. Germline loops: CDR1 MNHEY, CDR2 SVGAGI.

This clonotype was seen many times. The chain uses TRBV10-2 and TRBJ2-7, with D unclear. The germline V gene has CDR1 WSHSY and CDR2 SAAADI. The V end was cut by 0 bases, the J end by 3 bases, with 9 bases between. This CDR3 region has 14 residues. The chain's CDR3 is CASSESGVYYEQYF. CDR3 nucleotide sequence: TGCGCCAGCAGTGAGTCTGGGGTATACTACGAGCAGTACTTC.

This chain connects TRBV4-3 to TRBJ2-7, with 10 bases matching TRBD2. Germline assignment: CDR1 LGHNA and CDR2 YSLEER. Trimming removed 4 bases from V and 0 bases from J; junction bases left unmatched: 21. There are 21 residues in the CDR3. The CDR3 bases are TGCGCCAGCAGCCCACAAGCGAAGCTAGCGGGAGATTCTGGGGGCTCCTACGAGCAGTACTTC. Encoded protein: CASSPQAKLAGDSGGSYEQYF.

The V gene is TRBV12-3 or TRBV12-4, the J gene TRBJ1-3; D unresolved. This CDR3 comprises 12 residues. V lost 3 bases to trimming and J lost 7 bases, with 7 bases between them. DNA for the CDR3: TGTGCCAGCAGTTTTTATCGGAACACCATATATTTT. Translating it yields CASSFYRNTIYF.

This clonotype was counted between two and nine times. V gene TRBV6-1 combines with J gene TRBJ1-1; D is unclear. Germline CDR1 and CDR2: MNHNS and SASEGT. Between the trimmed V and J ends, which lost 5 bases and 2 bases, there was a span of 18 bases. The CDR3 has 16 residues. The CDR3 nucleotides are TGTGCCAGCAGTTTAAGGGCGTGGAGCGGAAACACTGAAGCTTTCTTT. It yields the protein CASSLRAWSGNTEAFF.

The chain recombines TRBV7-2 with TRBJ1-4; D unclear. The germline V and J ends were trimmed by 1 base and 8 bases, with 14 bases remaining between them. The CDR3 consists of 15 residues. Germline CDR1 reads SGHTA; CDR2 reads FQGNSA. The CDR3 sequence: CASSLDGVRGEKLFF. CDR3 bases: TGTGCCAGCAGCTTAGACGGGGTGAGAGGCGAAAAACTGTTTTTT.